The clone carrying this TCR beta chain was counted once. Its matching antigen is unknown. The sample originates from a study of identical twins. Overall study findings and caveats: Twin pairs had excess sharing that was weaker in beta out-of-frame sequences. There were fewer insertions in abundant cord blood beta clonotypes, but memory repertoires showed no such pattern. These conclusions were based on statistical analysis (cross-sectional, not following the same donors).

CDR3 length: 15 residues. Trimming took 2 bases from V and 9 from J; bases not matched to a gene: 10. Germline CDR1 LNHNV, CDR2 YYDKDF (reference sequence). Template switching added a universal primer binding site, and final cDNA carried unique molecular identifiers. TCRdb fed the 5' RACE reads into MiXCR, producing one record per CDR3 protein. The sample lists 450,000 to 600,000 distinct CDR3 sequences; more than 20% were seen once. This sample was shared with a second study, whose subject was yellow fever vaccine responses in identical twins.

Sequencing was performed on CD4+ T cells sorted from blood. The V call is TRBV15, the J call TRBJ2-5; 9 positions match TRBD2. This clonotype was sampled from a woman younger than 30 in good health. In DNA, the CDR3 is TGTGCCACCAGCAGATTCCGTGCGGGAGGGGAGGCCCAGTACTTC. This encodes CATSRFRAGGEAQYF.